This TCR beta chain was identified in a study of T cell changes during pregnancy in multiple sclerosis. The CDR3 contains 15 residues. CDR1 and CDR2 (germline): SGHTA, FQGTGA. Trimming cost V 0 bases and J 2 bases, with 11 bases left between them. The assay was immunoSEQ multiplex PCR, and TCRdb's table has in-frame clones only and misses some. The sample comprises approximately 60,000 clones, 80% to 95% of which are singletons, and about 3.7% rests with the top ten. The specimen was peripheral blood, collected after pregnancy. This receptor was taken from a female donor in good health, enrolled as a control in a pregnancy study. This rearrangement joins TRBV7-3 to TRBJ2-7, with D unresolved. This chain's CDR3 is CASSLTGDGTYEQYF. CDR3 DNA sequence: TGTGCCAGCAGCTTAACCGGAGACGGTACCTACGAGCAGTACTTC.